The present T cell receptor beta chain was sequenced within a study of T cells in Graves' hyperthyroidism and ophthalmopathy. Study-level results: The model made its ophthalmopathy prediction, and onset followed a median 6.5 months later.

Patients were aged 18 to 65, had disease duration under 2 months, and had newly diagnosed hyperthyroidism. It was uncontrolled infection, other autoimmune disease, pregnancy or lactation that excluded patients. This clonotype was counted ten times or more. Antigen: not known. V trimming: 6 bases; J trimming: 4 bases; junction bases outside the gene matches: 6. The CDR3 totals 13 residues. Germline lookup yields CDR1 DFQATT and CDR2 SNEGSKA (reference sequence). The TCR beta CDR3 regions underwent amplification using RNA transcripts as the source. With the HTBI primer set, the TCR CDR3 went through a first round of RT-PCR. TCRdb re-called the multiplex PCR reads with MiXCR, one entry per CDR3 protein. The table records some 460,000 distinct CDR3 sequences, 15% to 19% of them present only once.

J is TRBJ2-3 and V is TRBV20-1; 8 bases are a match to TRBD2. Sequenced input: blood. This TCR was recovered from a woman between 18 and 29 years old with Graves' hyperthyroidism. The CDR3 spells CSASAGGPDTQYF. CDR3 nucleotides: TGCAGTGCCTCGGCGGGAGGTCCAGATACGCAGTATTTT.